These 23 T cell receptor beta chains were all obtained from the same sample, sequenced in a study of cytomegalovirus exposure and HLA in healthy donors. PCR primers comprised 60 Vbeta and 13 Jbeta primers. Repertoires were generated with immunoSEQ multiplex PCR, while TCRdb's copy carries only in-frame clones and drops some. Here the sample spans under 150,000 clones, under 80% being singletons. The sample consisted of PBMCs. These receptors originate from a male donor in good health and CMV-seronegative.

V gene TRBV11-3 combines with J gene TRBJ2-3, with TRBD1 matching 9 bases. CDR1 and CDR2 from the germline V gene are SGHNT and YENEEA. The length of the CDR3 is 17 residues. The ends lost 3 bases at V and 0 bases at J; junction bases unmatched: 7. CDR3 region: CASSFGTGPRSTDTQYF. The CDR3 region has the DNA TGTGCCAGCAGCTTCGGGACAGGGCCTAGAAGCACAGATACGCAGTATTTT.

V usage is TRBV10-2 and J usage is TRBJ1-2, with TRBD1 identical over 7 bases. Germline trimming cut 4 bases from V and 0 bases from J; bases unmatched to any gene: 8. Germline loops: CDR1 WSHSY, CDR2 SAAADI. CDR3 length: 16 residues. CDR3: CASSGSGQQSNYGYTF. The CDR3 DNA reads as TGCGCCAGCAGTGGGTCGGGACAGCAATCTAACTATGGCTACACCTTC.

V and J are TRBV15 and TRBJ1-2, with D possibly being TRBD1 (6 bases). The CDR3 has 16 amino acids. Germline assignment: CDR1 LNHNV and CDR2 YYDKDF (reference sequence). V was cut by 0 bases and J by 7 bases, with 18 bases left in between. The CDR3 bases are TGTGCCACCAGCAGAGAATCGGGGGGCCGTTTTACTGGCTACACCTTC. Residues: CATSRESGGRFTGYTF.

The gene calls are TRBV7-8 and TRBJ1-2; 7 bases map to TRBD1. The CDR3 loop spans 13 amino acids. V was pared by 3 bases and J by 5 bases, with 3 bases of the junction left unmatched. CDR1 and CDR2 (germline): SGHVS, FQNEAQ. The CDR3 DNA follows: TGTGCCAGCAGCTTGGGACAGCCATATGGCTACACCTTC. This codes for CASSLGQPYGYTF.

This clone was picked up one time. The rearrangement joins TRBV6-5 to TRBJ2-5, with D unresolved. Germline values: CDR1 MNHEY, CDR2 SVGAGI. The CDR3 runs to 13 residues. Trimming removed 7 bases at V and 1 base at J, with 10 bases between. CDR3 in DNA: TGTGCCAGCAAGCTTGATTTCCAAGAGACCCAGTACTTC. It is translated as CASKLDFQETQYF.

V is TRBV6-1 and J is TRBJ2-7, with 10 bases aligning to TRBD1. The CDR3 totals 15 residues. With V trimmed by 5 bases and J by 2 bases, 6 bases remained unmatched. The germline gives CDR1 MNHNS, CDR2 SASEGT. As DNA, the CDR3 is TGTGCCAGCAGTAACTACGGACAGGGGGCCTACGAGCAGTACTTC. Residues: CASSNYGQGAYEQYF.

This rearrangement joins TRBV6-5 to TRBJ1-2, with D maybe TRBD1 (6 bases). V lost 2 bases to trimming and J lost 8 bases, with 15 bases between them. Germline V gives CDR1 MNHEY, CDR2 SVGAGI. The CDR3 consists of 14 residues. The CDR3 DNA follows: TGTGCCAGCAGTTACCCGGGGACACCCTGGGGCTACACCTTC. Residues: CASSYPGTPWGYTF.

This rearrangement joins TRBV9 to TRBJ1-1; D is possibly TRBD1 (6 bases). The germline CDR1 and CDR2 sequences are SGDLS and YYNGEE. This CDR3 has 17 residues. Trimming stripped 0 bases from V and 2 bases from J, with 17 bases between. CDR3 sequence reads: CASSVEGVGVGNTEAFF. The DNA of the CDR3 is TGTGCCAGCAGCGTAGAGGGGGTTGGCGTGGGTAACACTGAAGCTTTCTTT.

J is TRBJ1-2 and V is TRBV30; no definite D call. The CDR3 is 12 residues long. Germline CDR1 reads GTSNPN; CDR2 reads SVGIG (reference sequence). V was clipped by 4 bases and J by 4 bases, with 10 bases between them. The CDR3 nucleotides read TGTGCCTGGATTTCCAGGATCTATGGCTACACCTTC. Protein product: CAWISRIYGYTF.

The V gene is TRBV19, the J gene TRBJ1-1; TRBD1 aligns across 8 bases. The CDR3 is 12 amino acids. The germline gives CDR1 LNHDA, CDR2 SQIVND (reference sequence). The junction had 3 bases not matched to a gene; V was cut back by 5 bases and J by 7 bases. The CDR3 DNA is TGTGCCAGTAGTGTTGGGACAGGTGAAGCTTTCTTT. It is translated as CASSVGTGEAFF.

The chain is built from TRBV27 and TRBJ2-3; D not resolved. The V gene lost 3 bases and the J gene lost 3 bases, with 7 bases spanning the gap. The CDR3 has 13 residues. Germline V lookup: CDR1 MNHEY, CDR2 SMNVEV (reference sequence). CDR3 in DNA: TGTGCCAGCAGTTTGACGACTACAGATACGCAGTATTTT. Translating it yields CASSLTTTDTQYF.

This chain links TRBV6-5 with TRBJ1-2; D not resolved. Germline CDR1 and CDR2: MNHEY and SVGAGI. Trimming pared 0 bases from V and 5 bases from J, leaving 16 bases between. The CDR3 runs 16 residues. Here the CDR3 reads CASSYSTSAESYGYTF. The CDR3 DNA sequence: TGTGCCAGCAGTTACTCCACCTCAGCGGAATCATATGGCTACACCTTC.

The rearrangement links TRBV5-1 to TRBJ1-3, with D unclear. Germline CDR1 reads SGHRS; CDR2 reads YFSETQ. The CDR3 consists of 13 residues. V was trimmed by 7 bases and J by 0 bases, leaving 8 bases between them. The CDR3, as DNA: TGCGCCAGCTCGAGCACCTCTGGAAACACCATATATTTT. The encoded protein is CASSSTSGNTIYF.

The chain joins TRBV30 to TRBJ2-1; TRBD1 matches at 10 bases. The V gene end was trimmed by 0 bases and the J gene end by 7 bases; junction bases not matched to a gene: 6. The CDR3 runs to 15 residues. Germline assignment: CDR1 GTSNPN and CDR2 SVGIG (reference sequence). This chain's CDR3 is CAWSVRQGARNEQFF. CDR3 DNA sequence: TGTGCCTGGAGTGTACGACAGGGGGCGCGAAATGAGCAGTTCTTC.

This clone was observed a handful of times. The J gene is TRBJ2-1, the V gene TRBV6-5, with 10 bases identical to TRBD2. This CDR3 spans 15 amino acids. Per germline, CDR1 MNHEY and CDR2 SVGAGI. V lost 5 bases, J lost 2 bases, and 3 bases stayed unmatched. For the CDR3, the DNA is TGTGCCAGCAGTCGTAGCGGGAGGCCCTACAATGAGCAGTTCTTC. This translates into CASSRSGRPYNEQFF.

The genes are TRBV5-1 and TRBJ2-1; weak D call: TRBD2 (5 bases). Trimming removed 4 bases at V and 0 bases at J, with 11 bases between. The germline V gene encodes CDR1 SGHRS and CDR2 YFSETQ. The CDR3 has 15 residues. This chain's CDR3 is CASSPEGSSYNEQFF. DNA of the CDR3: TGCGCCAGCAGCCCGGAAGGGAGCTCCTACAATGAGCAGTTCTTC.

V usage is TRBV7-2 and J usage is TRBJ2-1, with D possibly TRBD2 on 6 matching bases. The CDR3 consists of 14 residues. CDR1 is SGHTA, CDR2 FQGNSA, per germline. V dropped 3 bases and J dropped 6 bases, with 12 bases sitting between them. CDR3: CASSLMTGGNEQFF. In DNA, the CDR3 is TGTGCCAGCAGCTTGATGACCGGGGGCAATGAGCAGTTCTTC.

This clone turned up a few times. V usage is TRBV13 and J usage is TRBJ1-4; 11 bases line up with TRBD1. The CDR3 is 13 amino acids. Germline V lookup: CDR1 PRHDT, CDR2 FYEKMQ (reference sequence). Unmatched junction bases numbered 3, after V lost 5 bases and J lost 10 bases. The CDR3 DNA reads TGTGCCAGCAGCCTGGGACAGGGGGGAAAACTGTTTTTT. Encoded protein: CASSLGQGGKLFF.

The chain joins TRBV2 to TRBJ2-2, with D perhaps matching TRBD2 (6 bases). V lost 5 bases to trimming and J lost 3 bases, with 13 bases between them. The CDR3 runs to 15 residues. Germline CDR1 is SNHLY and CDR2 is FYNNEI. Here the CDR3 reads CASSQTRPHTGELFF. The DNA of the CDR3 is TGTGCCAGCAGTCAGACTAGGCCGCACACCGGGGAGCTGTTTTTT.

V gene TRBV9 combines with J gene TRBJ2-2, with 10 bases lining up with TRBD2. Trimming cost V 1 base and J 8 bases; bases outside gene matches: 8. The V gene's germline CDR1 is SGDLS and CDR2 YYNGEE. This CDR3 has 16 residues. Here the CDR3 DNA reads TGTGCCAGCAGCGTATTTCTGGGACTAGCGTCTGGGGAGCTGTTTTTT. Protein sequence: CASSVFLGLASGELFF.

A single count supports this clone. V and J are TRBV7-2 and TRBJ1-5; TRBD1 aligns across 7 bases. V trimming: 5 bases; J trimming: 5 bases; junction bases outside the gene matches: 9. The CDR3 has 15 amino acids. CDR1 is SGHTA and CDR2 is FQGNSA in the germline V gene. Here the CDR3 DNA reads TGTGCCAGCAGCCCGGAGACAGGGTACTATCAGCCCCAGCATTTT. Its protein product is CASSPETGYYQPQHF.

This chain joins TRBV2 and TRBJ1-5, with 8 bases lining up with TRBD1. The germline V gene has CDR1 SNHLY and CDR2 FYNNEI. The ends lost 7 bases at V and 6 bases at J; junction bases unmatched: 8. The CDR3 loop spans 14 amino acids. The CDR3 protein is CASILDRDLQPQHF. As DNA, the CDR3 is TGTGCCAGCATACTGGACAGGGACCTTCAGCCCCAGCATTTT.

The chain uses TRBV6-4 and TRBJ2-7, with TRBD1 identical over 10 bases. The V and J ends lost 6 bases and 3 bases, in that order; junction bases with no gene match: 8. The CDR3 has 15 residues. Looked up from germline, CDR1 is MRHNA and CDR2 is SNTAGT. CDR3 loop: CASSLAGTGDYEQYF. CDR3 nucleotides: TGTGCCAGCAGCCTGGCCGGGACAGGGGACTACGAGCAGTACTTC.